Sequencing of this T cell receptor (beta chain) was carried out in a study of T cell repertoires in cytomegalovirus infection. Study-wide findings and caveats: HLA-C-restricted CMV clonotypes gave the most frequent clonotype in two of eight donors.

A word on this clonotype: No antigen is known for it.

Trimming shortened V by 4 bases and J by 5 bases, and 11 bases separated the two germline ends. The CDR3 loop spans 12 amino acids. Germline CDR1 and CDR2: GTSNPN and SVGIG (reference sequence). TCRdb passed the reads through MiXCR, listing each CDR3 protein once. Seen here are 350,000 to 400,000 distinct CDR3 sequences, about 32% observed once, and the top ten hold about 13%. The chain couples TRBV30 to TRBJ2-5, with a possible D match to TRBD1 (6 bases). The receptor comes from a human donor in good health (CMV status not recorded). Some clones in this sample may be carry-over from other donors' samples. The material sequenced was cultured PBMCs, taken from culture after CMV antigen stimulation. The CDR3 sequence: CAWNTGLETQYF. Here the CDR3 DNA reads TGTGCCTGGAACACAGGGTTGGAGACCCAGTACTTC.